Each of the 12 T cell receptor beta chains below was sequenced from the same sample in a study of tumor-infiltrating lymphocytes in localized non-small cell lung cancer. TCRdb keeps only in-frame clones here, not all; method: immunoSEQ multiplex PCR. The sample records a few thousand clones, roughly four fifths being singletons. The material sequenced was lung tumor tissue. All receptors derive from a human donor with non-small cell lung cancer.

The count of this clone is one. This sequence joins TRBV6-5 and TRBJ1-5; the D gene is possibly TRBD1 (5 bases). The CDR3 is 14 residues long. Germline V gene sequence: CDR1 MNHEY, CDR2 SVGAGI. The germline V and J ends were trimmed by 4 bases and 4 bases, with 11 bases remaining between them. CDR3 region: CASSWDRSNQPQHF. The CDR3 coding sequence is TGTGCCAGCAGTTGGGACCGCTCAAATCAGCCCCAGCATTTT.

The genes are TRBV6-6 and TRBJ2-6; D gene ambiguous. Germline V gene data show CDR1 as MNHNY and CDR2 as SVGAGI (reference sequence). V lost 8 bases, J lost 4 bases, and 3 bases lay in between. There are 11 residues in the CDR3. DNA for the CDR3: TGTGCCAGCGGGGGGGCCAACGTCCTGACTTTC. As protein: CASGGANVLTF.

This sequence joins TRBV27 and TRBJ2-1, with TRBD2 identical over 10 bases. This CDR3 contains 15 residues. Per the germline V gene, CDR1 is MNHEY and CDR2 is SMNVEV (reference sequence). J gave up 2 bases and V 5 bases, and 3 bases lay outside the gene matches. The CDR3 region has the DNA TGTGCCAGCAGTATCCTAGCGGGAGCCTACAATGAGCAGTTCTTC. Residues: CASSILAGAYNEQFF.

The gene calls are TRBV18 and TRBJ1-2, with unresolved D. There are 13 residues in the CDR3. With 2 bases removed from V and 4 bases from J, the gap between germline ends came to 8 bases. CDR1 and CDR2 (germline): KGHSH, LQKENI. The CDR3 loop reads CASSPSNSYGYTF. The CDR3, as DNA: TGTGCCAGCTCACCATCGAACAGCTATGGCTACACCTTC.

This CDR3 is CASSQDLTSVETQYF. The CDR3 DNA reads as TGTGCCAGCAGCCAAGATTTGACTAGCGTGGAGACCCAGTACTTC. The chain couples TRBV4-2 to TRBJ2-5, with 8 bases fitting TRBD2. Germline V lookup: CDR1 LGHNA, CDR2 YNFKEQ. The CDR3 is 15 amino acids. The J segment lost 5 bases and the V segment lost 0 bases, leaving 5 bases of the junction unmatched.

This clone was counted a single time. This sequence joins TRBV5-1 and TRBJ1-3; no definite D call. Trimming left V 5 bases short and J 4 bases short, with 4 bases between. The length of the CDR3 is 11 residues. Germline V lookup: CDR1 SGHRS, CDR2 YFSETQ. This CDR3 is CASSSGNTIYF. CDR3 DNA: TGCGCCAGCAGTTCCGGAAACACCATATATTTT.

This clone was counted a few times. The junction and the germline gene differ at one end; a read error may be behind it. CDR3 coding DNA: TGTGCCAGTAGTGGGGACTCAGCCTATGGCTACACCTTC. Translation gives CASSGDSAYGYTF. The rearrangement links TRBV2 to TRBJ1-2; a possible D gene is TRBD1 (5 bases). The CDR3 loop spans 13 amino acids. Germline loops: CDR1 SNHLY, CDR2 FYNNEI.

The CDR3 reads CASSLGQGRQYF. CDR3 coding DNA: TGTGCCAGCAGCCTGGGACAGGGGAGGCAGTACTTC. This sequence joins TRBV7-2 and TRBJ2-7; 10 positions match TRBD1. Germline V CDR1 and CDR2: SGHTA, FQGNSA. This CDR3 contains 12 residues. V gave up 5 bases and J gave up 9 bases; unmatched junction bases: 4.

In this sample, this clone turned up a few times. The rearrangement joins TRBV5-1 to TRBJ1-2; 10 bases map to TRBD1. The V and J ends lost 4 bases and 6 bases, in that order; junction bases with no gene match: 15. The CDR3 has 17 amino acids. CDR1 and CDR2 (germline): SGHRS, YFSETQ. The CDR3 reads CASSRSTGGERMNGYTF. In DNA form, the CDR3 reads TGCGCCAGCAGCCGCTCGACAGGGGGCGAGAGGATGAATGGCTACACCTTC.

Only one count was recorded for this clone. This sequence joins TRBV6-5 and TRBJ1-5; D might be TRBD1 (6 bases). The CDR3 has 14 residues. Trimming stripped 6 bases from V and 7 bases from J, with 16 bases between. Looked up from germline, CDR1 is MNHEY and CDR2 is SVGAGI. This CDR3 reads CASSQWGAGQPQHF. CDR3 sequence (DNA): TGTGCCAGCAGCCAGTGGGGGGCCGGACAGCCCCAGCATTTT.

The chain is built from TRBV20-1 and TRBJ2-7; the D gene is possibly TRBD2 (5 bases). There are 11 residues in the CDR3. Between the trimmed V and J ends, which lost 5 bases and 7 bases, there was a span of 12 bases. CDR1 and CDR2 (germline): DFQATT, SNEGSKA (reference sequence). This chain's CDR3 is CSAAGSGEQYF. The CDR3 DNA is TGCAGTGCTGCGGGCTCGGGGGAGCAGTACTTC.

The V gene is TRBV19, the J gene TRBJ2-7; 9 nucleotides align to TRBD2. V shed 9 bases, J shed 3 bases, and the junction held 9 bases outside the gene matches. The CDR3 loop spans 14 amino acids. Germline CDR1 is LNHDA and CDR2 is SQIVND (reference sequence). CDR3 amino acids: CASSHETSGYEQYF. CDR3 bases: TGTGCCAGCAGTCACGAGACTAGCGGCTACGAGCAGTACTTC.